Described below is a single T cell receptor beta chain sequence and its context. This sample was included in a study of blood T cell repertoires in COVID-19. Study-level background: The samples span acute and convalescent COVID-19 from the United States, Italy and Spain. PBMCs, B-cell-depleted T cells, or T cells provided the cDNA or gDNA that made up the material.

In the source study's methods: Researchers report that nucleated cell counts were estimated from reference gene primer amplification. Sequenced by immunoSEQ multiplex PCR; TCRdb stores in-frame clones only, minus some. V and J calls and clone size are given by that table; D and trimming were obtained from the DNA. The sample lists approximately 150,000 clones, around 82% seen once, with about 10% in the top ten. The CDR3 runs to 15 residues. Trimming shortened V by 5 bases and J by 9 bases, and 20 bases separated the two germline ends. CDR1 SGHNT and CDR2 YENEEA come from the germline V gene. The TCR comes from a man aged 55 to 70 with active or convalescent COVID-19. The sequencing sample was made of peripheral blood. The chain links TRBV11-3 to TRBJ2-1; weak D call: TRBD2 (5 bases). The CDR3 reads CASSARGQVQAEQFF. Here the CDR3 DNA reads TGTGCCAGCAGCGCCCGGGGTCAGGTGCAGGCTGAGCAGTTCTTC.